Below are 14 T cell receptor beta chains sequenced from a single sample in a study of blood T cells in healthy people across ages. A J-beta primer mix and a sample-barcoded 5' primer were used in a second PCR of about 7 to 12 cycles. TCRdb passed the 5' RACE reads through MiXCR, listing each CDR3 protein once. The table records around 820,000 distinct CDR3 sequences, roughly 25% of them present only once. In addition, the sample was reused for a study of T cells of mothers and their children.

Specimen: blood. The source of these receptors is a boy between 10 and 17 years old in good health.

This clonotype was picked up a small number of times. This sequence joins TRBV20-1 and TRBJ1-2; D is undetermined. Trimming removed 8 bases at V and 0 bases at J, with 13 bases between. The CDR3 contains 13 residues. Per the germline V gene, CDR1 is DFQATT and CDR2 is SNEGSKA (reference sequence). The CDR3 loop is CSPQSGANYGYTF. The CDR3, as DNA: TGCAGTCCACAGAGCGGGGCTAACTATGGCTACACCTTC.

This clonotype showed up just a few times. The chain joins TRBV6-1 to TRBJ2-7; 8 bases agree with TRBD2. This CDR3 comprises 16 residues. Germline CDR1 reads MNHNS; CDR2 reads SASEGT. After removal of 5 bases from V and 5 bases from J, the junction contained 14 bases not matched to a gene. CDR3 region: CASSTRPAGEVDEQYF. The CDR3 DNA reads TGTGCCAGCAGTACGAGACCAGCGGGAGAGGTTGACGAGCAGTACTTC.

The rearrangement joins TRBV12-3 or TRBV12-4 to TRBJ2-5; 9 nucleotides match TRBD1. This CDR3 is 15 amino acids long. V was clipped by 8 bases and J by 4 bases; unmatched bases: 11. The CDR3 DNA follows: TGTGCCAGCGGAACGACAGGGGGAGGAGGAGAGACCCAGTACTTC. It translates to CASGTTGGGGETQYF.

This chain links TRBV28 with TRBJ2-1, with 10 bases that match TRBD2. This CDR3 comprises 15 residues. Germline V gives CDR1 MDHEN, CDR2 SYDVKM. Unmatched junction bases numbered 7, after V lost 5 bases and J lost 6 bases. The CDR3 is CASSNQRGGLNEQFF. The CDR3 DNA follows: TGTGCCAGCAGTAACCAGCGGGGGGGCCTCAATGAGCAGTTCTTC.

This clonotype was seen a single time. The chain is built from TRBV18 and TRBJ2-1; the D gene is possibly TRBD2 (6 bases). Germline CDR1 reads KGHSH; CDR2 reads LQKENI. The CDR3 spans 15 residues. Between the trimmed V and J ends, which lost 3 bases and 6 bases, there was a span of 15 bases. In DNA form, the CDR3 reads TGTGCCAGCTCACCGCGGGGACTCGCCCTCAATGAGCAGTTCTTC. Amino acids: CASSPRGLALNEQFF.

This rearrangement joins TRBV7-2 to TRBJ2-7; TRBD1 agrees at 10 bases. The germline CDR1 and CDR2 sequences are SGHTA and FQGNSA. The CDR3 runs to 14 residues. J gave up 4 bases and V 3 bases, and 3 bases lay outside the gene matches. The CDR3: CASSLGQGWYEQYF. The DNA of the CDR3 is TGTGCCAGCAGCTTGGGACAGGGGTGGTACGAGCAGTACTTC.

V and J are TRBV27 and TRBJ2-1, with 10 bases identical to TRBD2. Judging by the DNA end, TRBJ2-7 fits better; the J call may be wrong. Germline CDR1 reads MNHEY; CDR2 reads SMNVEV (reference sequence). This CDR3 has 15 residues. This chain's CDR3 is CASSSLAGAAYEQYF. The CDR3 coding sequence is TGTGCCAGCAGTTCTCTAGCGGGGGCGGCCTACGAGCAGTACTTC.

In DNA, the CDR3 is TGTGCCAGCAGGGGCCGGGACAGAGCTCTCGACATTCAGTACTTC. Protein product: CASRGRDRALDIQYF. V is TRBV12-3 or TRBV12-4 and J is TRBJ2-4, with 7 nucleotides matching TRBD1. The junction had 13 bases not matched to a gene; V was cut back by 6 bases and J by 8 bases. This CDR3 contains 15 residues.

The rearrangement links TRBV27 to TRBJ2-7; the match to TRBD2 covers 7 bases. In germline, CDR1 is MNHEY, CDR2 SMNVEV (reference sequence). V shed 5 bases, J shed 4 bases, and the junction held 11 bases outside the gene matches. CDR3 length equals 15 residues. Written as DNA, the CDR3 is TGTGCCAGCAGTCCGTCGCCAGCGGGGAGTTACGAGCAGTACTTC. Its protein is CASSPSPAGSYEQYF.

The sample holds a few counts of this clonotype. Mismatch with germline at one junction end may stem from a read error. This chain connects TRBV7-2 to TRBJ2-5, with 8 bases lining up with TRBD2. The J call may be in error: the DNA end matches TRBJ2-1 better. The CDR3 has 16 amino acids. Germline loops: CDR1 SGHTA, CDR2 FQGNSA. The CDR3 DNA reads as TGTGCCGGCAGCACGGCCGGGGGCGGGAGGAGGAATGAGCAGTTCTTC. This encodes CAGSTAGGGRRNEQFF.

This chain links TRBV5-5 with TRBJ1-6; maybe TRBD1 (6 bases). This CDR3 comprises 15 residues. V was clipped by 0 bases and J by 10 bases, with 14 bases between them. Germline loops: CDR1 SGHKS, CDR2 YYEKEE (reference sequence). CDR3 region: CASSLEVRGISPLHF. The CDR3 nucleotides are TGTGCCAGCAGCTTGGAGGTCAGGGGAATATCACCCCTCCACTTT.

V is TRBV12-3 or TRBV12-4 and J is TRBJ1-4, with 7 bases that match TRBD1. The CDR3 is made up of 15 amino acids. Germline trimming cut 5 bases from V and 5 bases from J; bases unmatched to any gene: 8. As DNA, the CDR3 is TGTGCCAGCAGTATGAGACAGGGACCCAATGAAAAACTGTTTTTT. It yields the protein CASSMRQGPNEKLFF.

The J gene is TRBJ1-1, the V gene TRBV10-1, with D unclear. This CDR3 is 9 amino acids long. V lost 6 bases to trimming and J lost 7 bases, with 3 bases between them. Looked up from germline, CDR1 is WNHNN and CDR2 is SYGVQD (reference sequence). CDR3 nucleotides: TGCGCCAGCAGGAGTGAAGCTTTCTTT. Amino acid sequence: CASRSEAFF.

The chain is built from TRBV7-9 and TRBJ2-5; no definite D call. The CDR3 is 14 residues long. Per the germline V gene, CDR1 is SEHNR and CDR2 is FQNEAQ (reference sequence). Trimming left V 3 bases short and J 2 bases short, with 10 bases between. The CDR3, as DNA: TGTGCCAGCAGCTTCGGGCTAACGCAAGAGACCCAGTACTTC. Protein: CASSFGLTQETQYF.